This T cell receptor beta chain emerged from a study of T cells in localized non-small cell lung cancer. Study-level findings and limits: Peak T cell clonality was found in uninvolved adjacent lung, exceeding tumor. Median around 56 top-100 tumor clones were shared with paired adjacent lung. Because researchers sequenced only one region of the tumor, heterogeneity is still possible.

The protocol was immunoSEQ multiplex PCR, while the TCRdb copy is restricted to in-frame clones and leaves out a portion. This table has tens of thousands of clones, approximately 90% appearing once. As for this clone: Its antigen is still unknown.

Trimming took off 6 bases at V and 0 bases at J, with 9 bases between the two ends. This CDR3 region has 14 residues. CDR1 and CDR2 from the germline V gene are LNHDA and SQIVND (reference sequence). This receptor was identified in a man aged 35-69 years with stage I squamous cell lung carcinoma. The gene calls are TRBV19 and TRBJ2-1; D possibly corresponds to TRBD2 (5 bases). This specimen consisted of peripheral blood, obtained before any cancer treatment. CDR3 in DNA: TGTGCCAGTAGAAGAGACTACTCCTACAATGAGCAGTTCTTC. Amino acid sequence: CASRRDYSYNEQFF.